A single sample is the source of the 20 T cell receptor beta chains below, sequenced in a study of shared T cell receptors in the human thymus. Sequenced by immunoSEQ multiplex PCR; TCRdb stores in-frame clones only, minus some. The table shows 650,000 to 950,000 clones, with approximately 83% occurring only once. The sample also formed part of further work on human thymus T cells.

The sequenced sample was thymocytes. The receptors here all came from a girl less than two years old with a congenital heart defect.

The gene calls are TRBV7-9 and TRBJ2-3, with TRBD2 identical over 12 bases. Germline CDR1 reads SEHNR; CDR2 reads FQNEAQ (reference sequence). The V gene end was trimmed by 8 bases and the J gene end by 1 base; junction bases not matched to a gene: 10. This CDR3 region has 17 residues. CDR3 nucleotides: TGTGCCAGCTCTGCTAGCGGGGGGGCAATCGGCACAGATACGCAGTATTTT. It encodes CASSASGGAIGTDTQYF.

DNA for the CDR3: TGTGCCAGCAGCTCGGGACTTCATAAAGAGACCCAGTACTTC. It translates to CASSSGLHKETQYF. The chain is built from TRBV7-4 and TRBJ2-5; D might be TRBD2 (6 bases). The CDR3 is 14 residues long. Germline V gene sequence: CDR1 SGHVT, CDR2 SQSDAQ. Trimming removed 4 bases at V and 3 bases at J, with 12 bases between. The full variable domain, its missing parts supplied by reference TRBV7-4 and TRBJ2-5, is GAGVSQSPRYKVAKRGRDVALRCDSISGHVTLYWYRQTLGQGSEVLTYSQSDAQRDKSGRPSGRFSAERPERSVSTLKIQRTEQGDSAVYLCASSSGLHKETQYFGPGTRLLVL.

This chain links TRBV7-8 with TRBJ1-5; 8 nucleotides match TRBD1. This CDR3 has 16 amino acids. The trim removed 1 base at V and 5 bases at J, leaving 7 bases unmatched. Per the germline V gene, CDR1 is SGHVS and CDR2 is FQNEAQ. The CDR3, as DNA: TGTGCCAGCAGCTTAGACGGGACAGGCTTATATCAGCCCCAGCATTTT. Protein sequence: CASSLDGTGLYQPQHF.

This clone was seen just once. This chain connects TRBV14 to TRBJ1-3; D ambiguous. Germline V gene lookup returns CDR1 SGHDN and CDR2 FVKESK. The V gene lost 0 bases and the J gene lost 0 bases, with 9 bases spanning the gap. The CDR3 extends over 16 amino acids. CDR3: CASSQDRVPSGNTIYF. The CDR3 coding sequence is TGTGCCAGCAGCCAAGATCGAGTCCCCTCTGGAAACACCATATATTTT.

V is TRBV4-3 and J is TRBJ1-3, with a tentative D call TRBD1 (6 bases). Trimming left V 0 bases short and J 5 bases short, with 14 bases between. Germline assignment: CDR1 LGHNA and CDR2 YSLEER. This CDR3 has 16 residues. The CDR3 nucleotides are TGCGCCAGCAGCCAAGATCAGGGGCTAAGTAGAAACACCATATATTTT. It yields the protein CASSQDQGLSRNTIYF.

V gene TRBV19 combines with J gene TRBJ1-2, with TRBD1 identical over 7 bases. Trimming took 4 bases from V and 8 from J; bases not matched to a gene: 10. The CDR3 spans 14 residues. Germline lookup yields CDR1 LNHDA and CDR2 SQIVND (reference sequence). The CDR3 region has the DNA TGTGCCAGTAGTAAACAGGGGAAGGTCGAGGGCTACACCTTC. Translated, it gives CASSKQGKVEGYTF.

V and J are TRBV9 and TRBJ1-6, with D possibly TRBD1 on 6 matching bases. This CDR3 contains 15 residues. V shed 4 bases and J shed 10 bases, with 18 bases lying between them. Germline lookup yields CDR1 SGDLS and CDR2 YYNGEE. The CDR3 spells CASSPRPHRESPLHF. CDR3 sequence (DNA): TGTGCCAGCAGCCCTAGACCGCACAGGGAGTCACCCCTCCACTTT.

The CDR3 sequence: CASSDPPGLPSFWEQYF. DNA of the CDR3: TGCGCCAGCAGTGATCCACCGGGACTACCCTCCTTCTGGGAGCAGTACTTC. The chain uses TRBV10-2 and TRBJ2-5, with 7 nucleotides matching TRBD2. This CDR3 comprises 17 residues. Germline V gene sequence: CDR1 WSHSY, CDR2 SAAADI. With 3 bases clipped from V and 11 bases from J, the junction kept 21 bases outside the gene matches.

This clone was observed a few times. The CDR3 reads CASSSFSRGYEQYF. In DNA, the CDR3 is TGTGCCAGCAGCTCATTCTCCAGGGGTTACGAGCAGTACTTC. The chain combines TRBV7-9 with TRBJ2-7, with D maybe TRBD1 (6 bases). Trimming stripped 4 bases from V and 4 bases from J, with 14 bases between. From germline, CDR1 is SEHNR and CDR2 FQNEAQ (reference sequence). The CDR3 is 14 residues long.

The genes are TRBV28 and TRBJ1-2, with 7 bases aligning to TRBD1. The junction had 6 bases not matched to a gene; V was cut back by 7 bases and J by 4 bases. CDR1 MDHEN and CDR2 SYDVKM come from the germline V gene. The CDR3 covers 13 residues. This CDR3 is CASTRQGPYGYTF. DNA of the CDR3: TGTGCCAGCACAAGACAGGGTCCCTATGGCTACACCTTC.

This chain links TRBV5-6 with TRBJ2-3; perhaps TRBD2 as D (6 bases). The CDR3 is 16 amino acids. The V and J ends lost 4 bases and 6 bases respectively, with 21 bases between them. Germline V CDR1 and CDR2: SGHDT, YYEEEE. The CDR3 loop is CASSRTATRGWDTQYF. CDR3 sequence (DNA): TGTGCCAGCAGCAGAACGGCGACGCGGGGTTGGGATACGCAGTATTTT.

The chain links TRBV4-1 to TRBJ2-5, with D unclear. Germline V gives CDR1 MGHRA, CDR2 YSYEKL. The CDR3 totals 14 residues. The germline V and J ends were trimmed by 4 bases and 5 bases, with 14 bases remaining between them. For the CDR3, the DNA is TGCGCCAGCAGCCTCAAACGGCCCGGGGAGACCCAGTACTTC. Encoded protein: CASSLKRPGETQYF.

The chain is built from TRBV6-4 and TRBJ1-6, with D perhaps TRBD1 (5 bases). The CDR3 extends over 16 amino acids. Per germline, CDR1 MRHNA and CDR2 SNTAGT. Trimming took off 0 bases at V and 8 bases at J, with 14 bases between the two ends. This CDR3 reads CASSDSSTDKDSPLHF. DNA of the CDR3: TGTGCCAGCAGTGACTCGAGTACGGACAAAGATTCACCCCTCCACTTT.

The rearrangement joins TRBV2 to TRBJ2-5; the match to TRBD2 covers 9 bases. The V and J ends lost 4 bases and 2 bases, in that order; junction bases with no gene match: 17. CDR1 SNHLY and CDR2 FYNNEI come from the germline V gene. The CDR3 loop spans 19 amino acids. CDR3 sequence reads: CASSAPTGSGGATQETQYF. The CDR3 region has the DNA TGTGCCAGCAGTGCCCCAACGGGTAGCGGGGGTGCGACTCAAGAGACCCAGTACTTC.

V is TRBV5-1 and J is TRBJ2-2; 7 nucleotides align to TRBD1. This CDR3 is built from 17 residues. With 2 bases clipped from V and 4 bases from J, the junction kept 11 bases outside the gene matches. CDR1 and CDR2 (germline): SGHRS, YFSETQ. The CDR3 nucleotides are TGCGCCAGCAGCTTAGGGACAGCCAGACGAAGCACCGGGGAGCTGTTTTTT. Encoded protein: CASSLGTARRSTGELFF.

The CDR3 DNA follows: TGTGCCATCAGTGATGGGCTCCTTGGGAACACCATATATTTT. It translates to CAISDGLLGNTIYF. The V and J genes are TRBV10-3 and TRBJ1-3; D is unclear. V was clipped by 3 bases and J by 7 bases, with 13 bases between them. Germline assignment: CDR1 ENHRY and CDR2 SYGVKD. This CDR3 region has 14 residues.

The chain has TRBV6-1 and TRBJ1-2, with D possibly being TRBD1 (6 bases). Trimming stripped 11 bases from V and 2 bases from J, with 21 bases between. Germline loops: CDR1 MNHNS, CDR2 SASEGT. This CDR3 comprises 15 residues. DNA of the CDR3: TGTGCCGGGGGAGGGGGACGCGGCCTGAACTATGGCTACACCTTC. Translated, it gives CAGGGGRGLNYGYTF.

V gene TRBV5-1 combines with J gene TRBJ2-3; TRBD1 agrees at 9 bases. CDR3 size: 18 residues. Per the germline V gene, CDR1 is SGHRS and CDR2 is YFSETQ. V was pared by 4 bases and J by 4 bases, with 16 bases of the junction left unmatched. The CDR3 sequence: CASSRRDRVGGLPDTQYF. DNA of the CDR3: TGCGCCAGCAGCCGCCGGGACAGGGTTGGGGGGCTGCCAGATACGCAGTATTTT.

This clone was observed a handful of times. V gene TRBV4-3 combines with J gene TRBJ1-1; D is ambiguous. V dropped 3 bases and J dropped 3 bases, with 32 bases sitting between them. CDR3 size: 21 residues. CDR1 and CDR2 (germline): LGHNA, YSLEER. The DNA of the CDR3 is TGCGCCAGCAGCCAGGAAAGATGGGTACCGGAGGCAACCTTGGTGTACACTGAAGCTTTCTTT. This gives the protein CASSQERWVPEATLVYTEAFF.

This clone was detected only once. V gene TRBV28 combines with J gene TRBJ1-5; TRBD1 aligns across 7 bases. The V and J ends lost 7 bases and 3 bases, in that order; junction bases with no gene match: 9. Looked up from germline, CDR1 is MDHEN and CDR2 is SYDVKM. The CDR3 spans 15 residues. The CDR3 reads CASTLNRGINQPQHF. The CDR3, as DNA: TGTGCCAGCACCCTCAACAGGGGTATCAATCAGCCCCAGCATTTT.